This section outlines one T cell receptor (beta chain) sequence together with its context. The data belong to a study of CD8 T cells in ankylosing spondylitis. Via MiXCR, TCRdb re-called the 5' RACE reads, giving one row per CDR3 protein. The sample records 200,000 to 300,000 distinct CDR3 sequences, over 9.5% being singletons. There are 10 residues in the CDR3. Germline V gene lookup returns CDR1 SQVTM and CDR2 ANQGSEA. The V end lost 4 bases, the J end lost 4 bases, and 3 bases lay between the germline ends. This sequence originates from a male donor with ankylosing spondylitis or in good health (not recorded which). Sequencing used blood, either unsorted or a sorted T cell fraction (not recorded which). This chain joins TRBV29-1 and TRBJ2-3; D is unclear. This CDR3 reads CSVGADTQYF. DNA of the CDR3: TGCAGCGTTGGGGCAGATACGCAGTATTTT.